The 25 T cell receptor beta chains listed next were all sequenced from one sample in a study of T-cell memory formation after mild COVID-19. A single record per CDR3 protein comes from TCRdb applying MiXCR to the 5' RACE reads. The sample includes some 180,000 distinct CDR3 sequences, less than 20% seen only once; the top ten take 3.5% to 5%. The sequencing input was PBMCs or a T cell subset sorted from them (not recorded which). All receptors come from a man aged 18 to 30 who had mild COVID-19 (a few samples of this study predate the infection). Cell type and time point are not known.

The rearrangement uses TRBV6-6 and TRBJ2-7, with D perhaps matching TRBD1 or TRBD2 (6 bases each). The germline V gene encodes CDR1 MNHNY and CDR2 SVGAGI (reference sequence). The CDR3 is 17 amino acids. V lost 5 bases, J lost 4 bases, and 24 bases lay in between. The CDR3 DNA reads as TGTGCCAGCAGTGTACCCCCGGGGGCGTTTACGAATTACGAGCAGTACTTC. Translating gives CASSVPPGAFTNYEQYF.

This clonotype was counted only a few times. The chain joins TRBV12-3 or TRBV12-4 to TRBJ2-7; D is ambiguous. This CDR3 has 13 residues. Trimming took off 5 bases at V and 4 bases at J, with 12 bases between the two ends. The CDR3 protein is CASSRRLGYEQYF. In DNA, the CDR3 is TGTGCCAGCAGTCGAAGACTGGGGTACGAGCAGTACTTC.

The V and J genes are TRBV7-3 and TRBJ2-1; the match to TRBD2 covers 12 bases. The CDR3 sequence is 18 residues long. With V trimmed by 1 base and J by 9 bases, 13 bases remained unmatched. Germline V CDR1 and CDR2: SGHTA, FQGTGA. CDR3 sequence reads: CASSLMGPGLAGGSEQFF. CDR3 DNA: TGTGCCAGCAGCTTAATGGGCCCCGGGCTAGCGGGGGGGAGTGAGCAGTTCTTC.

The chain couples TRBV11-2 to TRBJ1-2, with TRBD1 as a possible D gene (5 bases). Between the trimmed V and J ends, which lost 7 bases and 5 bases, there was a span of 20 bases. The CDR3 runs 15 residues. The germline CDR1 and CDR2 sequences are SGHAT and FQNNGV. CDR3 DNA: TGTGCCAGCAACACTTATAGGGACGGAATTTATGGCTACACCTTC. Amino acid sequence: CASNTYRDGIYGYTF.

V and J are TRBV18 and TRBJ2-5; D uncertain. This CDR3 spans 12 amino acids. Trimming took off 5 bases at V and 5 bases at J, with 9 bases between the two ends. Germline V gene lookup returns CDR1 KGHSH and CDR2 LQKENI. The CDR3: CASSEFSETQYF. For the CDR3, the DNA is TGTGCCAGCTCAGAATTTTCCGAGACCCAGTACTTC.

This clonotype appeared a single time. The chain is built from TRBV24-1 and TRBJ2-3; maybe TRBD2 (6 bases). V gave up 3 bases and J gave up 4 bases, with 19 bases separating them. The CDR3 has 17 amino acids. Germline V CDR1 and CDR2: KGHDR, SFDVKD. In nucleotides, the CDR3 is TGTGCCACCAGTGATCCGGGAAGTGGGGGGAGCGCAGATACGCAGTATTTT. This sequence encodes CATSDPGSGGSADTQYF.

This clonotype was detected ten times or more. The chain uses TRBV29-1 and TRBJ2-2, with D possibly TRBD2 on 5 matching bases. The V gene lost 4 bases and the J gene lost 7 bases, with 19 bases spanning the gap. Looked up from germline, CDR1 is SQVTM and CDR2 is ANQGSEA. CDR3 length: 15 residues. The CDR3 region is CSVGGFEGWSGELFF. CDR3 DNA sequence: TGCAGCGTTGGAGGGTTTGAAGGGTGGAGCGGGGAGCTGTTTTTT.

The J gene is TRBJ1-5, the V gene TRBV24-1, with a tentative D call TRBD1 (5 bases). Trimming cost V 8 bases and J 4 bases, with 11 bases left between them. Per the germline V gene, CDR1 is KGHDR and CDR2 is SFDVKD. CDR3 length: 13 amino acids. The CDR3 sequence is CATTGGGNQPQHF. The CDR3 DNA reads TGTGCCACCACCGGGGGGGGGAATCAGCCCCAGCATTTT.

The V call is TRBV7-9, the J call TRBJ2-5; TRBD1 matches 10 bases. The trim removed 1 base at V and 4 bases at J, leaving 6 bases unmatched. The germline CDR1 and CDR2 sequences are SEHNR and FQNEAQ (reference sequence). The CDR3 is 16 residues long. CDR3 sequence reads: CASSLGDRGTLETQYF. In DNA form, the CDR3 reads TGTGCCAGCAGCTTAGGGGACAGGGGTACACTAGAGACCCAGTACTTC.

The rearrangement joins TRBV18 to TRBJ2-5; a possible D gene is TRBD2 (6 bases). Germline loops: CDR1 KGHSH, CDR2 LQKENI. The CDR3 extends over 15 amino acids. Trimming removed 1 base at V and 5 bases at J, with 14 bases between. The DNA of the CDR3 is TGTGCCAGCTCACCACGGGCTCGAGGGAGGGAGACCCAGTACTTC. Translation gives CASSPRARGRETQYF.

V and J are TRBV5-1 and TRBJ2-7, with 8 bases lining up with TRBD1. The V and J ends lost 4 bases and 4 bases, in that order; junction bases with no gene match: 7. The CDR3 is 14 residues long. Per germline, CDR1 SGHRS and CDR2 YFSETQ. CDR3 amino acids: CASSGQGATYEQYF. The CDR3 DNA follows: TGCGCCAGCAGCGGACAGGGTGCTACGTACGAGCAGTACTTC.

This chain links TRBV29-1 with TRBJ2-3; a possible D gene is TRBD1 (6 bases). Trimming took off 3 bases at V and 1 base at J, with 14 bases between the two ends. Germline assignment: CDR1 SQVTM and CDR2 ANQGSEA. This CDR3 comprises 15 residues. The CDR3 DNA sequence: TGCAGCGTTGATACGATCGAGGGGGGCACAGATACGCAGTATTTT. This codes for CSVDTIEGGTDTQYF.

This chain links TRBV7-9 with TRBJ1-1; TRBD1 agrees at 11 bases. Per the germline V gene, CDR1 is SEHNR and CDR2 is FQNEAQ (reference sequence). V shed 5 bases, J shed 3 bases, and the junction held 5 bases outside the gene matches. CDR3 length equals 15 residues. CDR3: CASSPRDRGDTEAFF. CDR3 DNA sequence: TGTGCCAGCAGCCCCCGGGACAGGGGGGACACTGAAGCTTTCTTT. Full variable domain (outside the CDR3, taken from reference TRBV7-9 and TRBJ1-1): DTGVSQNPRHKITKRGQNVTFRCDPISEHNRLYWYRQTLGQGPEFLTYFQNEAQLEKSRLLSDRFSAERPKGSFSTLEIQRTEQGDSAMYLCASSPRDRGDTEAFFGQGTRLTVV.

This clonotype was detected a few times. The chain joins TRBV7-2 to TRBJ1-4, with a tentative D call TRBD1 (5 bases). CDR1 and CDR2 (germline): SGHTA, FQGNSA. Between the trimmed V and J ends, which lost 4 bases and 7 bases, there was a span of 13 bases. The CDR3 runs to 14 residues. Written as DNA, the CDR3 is TGTGCCAGCAGCTCGACCCCAGGGTTTGAAAAACTGTTTTTT. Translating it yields CASSSTPGFEKLFF.

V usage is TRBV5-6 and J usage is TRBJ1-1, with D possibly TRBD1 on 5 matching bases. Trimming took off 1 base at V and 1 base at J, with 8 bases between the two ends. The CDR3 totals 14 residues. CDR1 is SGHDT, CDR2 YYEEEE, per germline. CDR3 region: CASSLLGQNTEAFF. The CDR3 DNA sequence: TGTGCCAGCAGCTTGCTCGGACAGAACACTGAAGCTTTCTTT.

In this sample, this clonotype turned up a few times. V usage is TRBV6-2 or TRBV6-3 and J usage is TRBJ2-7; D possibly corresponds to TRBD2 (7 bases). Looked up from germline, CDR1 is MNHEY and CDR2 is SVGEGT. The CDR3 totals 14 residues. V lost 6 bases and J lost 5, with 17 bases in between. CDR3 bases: TGTGCCAGCAGAAGGGGGGGAATGGGGCACGAGCAGTACGTC. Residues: CASRRGGMGHEQYV.

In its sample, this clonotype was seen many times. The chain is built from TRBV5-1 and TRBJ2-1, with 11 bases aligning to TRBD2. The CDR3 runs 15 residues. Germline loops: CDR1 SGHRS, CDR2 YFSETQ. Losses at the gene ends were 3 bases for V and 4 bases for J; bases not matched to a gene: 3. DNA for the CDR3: TGCGCCAGCAGCTCAGGGACTAGCGGTTACAATGAGCAGTTCTTC. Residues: CASSSGTSGYNEQFF.

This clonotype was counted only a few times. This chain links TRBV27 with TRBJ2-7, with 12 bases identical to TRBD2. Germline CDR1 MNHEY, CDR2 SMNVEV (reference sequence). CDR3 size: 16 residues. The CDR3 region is CASSPRGLAGPYKQYV. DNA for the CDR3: TGTGCCAGCAGTCCGCGGGGACTAGCGGGCCCCTACAAGCAGTACGTC.

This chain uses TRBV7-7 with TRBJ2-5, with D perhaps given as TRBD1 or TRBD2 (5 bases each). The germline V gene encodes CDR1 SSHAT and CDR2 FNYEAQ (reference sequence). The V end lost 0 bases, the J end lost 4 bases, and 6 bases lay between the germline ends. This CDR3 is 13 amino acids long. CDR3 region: CASSLAGTETQYF. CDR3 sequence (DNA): TGTGCCAGCAGCTTAGCCGGGACAGAGACCCAGTACTTC.

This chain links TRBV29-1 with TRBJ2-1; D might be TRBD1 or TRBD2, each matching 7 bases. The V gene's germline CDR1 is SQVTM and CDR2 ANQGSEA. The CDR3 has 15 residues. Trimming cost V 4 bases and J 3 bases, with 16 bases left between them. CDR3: CSVATRGGFYNEQFF. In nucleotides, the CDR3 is TGCAGCGTTGCGACCAGGGGGGGTTTCTACAATGAGCAGTTCTTC.

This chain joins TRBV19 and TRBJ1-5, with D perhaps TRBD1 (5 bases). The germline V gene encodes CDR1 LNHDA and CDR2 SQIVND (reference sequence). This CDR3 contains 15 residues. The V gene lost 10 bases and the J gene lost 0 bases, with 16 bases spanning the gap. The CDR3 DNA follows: TGTGCCACCACTTGGGGCTTCTATAGCAATCAGCCCCAGCATTTT. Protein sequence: CATTWGFYSNQPQHF.

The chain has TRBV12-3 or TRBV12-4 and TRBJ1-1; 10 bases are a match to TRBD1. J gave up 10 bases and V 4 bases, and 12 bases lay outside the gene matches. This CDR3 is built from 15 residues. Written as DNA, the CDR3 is TGTGCCAGCAGTTCCGGGACAGGGGAAATAGTTGGAGCTTTCTTT. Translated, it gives CASSSGTGEIVGAFF.

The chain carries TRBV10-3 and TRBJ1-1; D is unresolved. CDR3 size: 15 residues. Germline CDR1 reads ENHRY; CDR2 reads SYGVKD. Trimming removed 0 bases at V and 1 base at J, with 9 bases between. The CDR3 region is CAISESGPTNTEAFF. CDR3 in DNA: TGTGCCATCAGTGAGTCTGGCCCGACGAACACTGAAGCTTTCTTT.

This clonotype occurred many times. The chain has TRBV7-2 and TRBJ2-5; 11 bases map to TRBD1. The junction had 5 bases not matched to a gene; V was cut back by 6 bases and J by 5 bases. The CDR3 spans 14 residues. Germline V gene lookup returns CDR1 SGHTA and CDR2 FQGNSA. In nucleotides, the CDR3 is TGTGCCAGCAGTGGACAGGGGGCCCGCGAGACCCAGTACTTC. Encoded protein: CASSGQGARETQYF.

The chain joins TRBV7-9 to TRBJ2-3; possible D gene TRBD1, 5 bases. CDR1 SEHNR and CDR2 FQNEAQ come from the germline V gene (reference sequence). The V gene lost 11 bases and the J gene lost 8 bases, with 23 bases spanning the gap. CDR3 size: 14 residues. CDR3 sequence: CALSVAVGAGTQYF. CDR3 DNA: TGTGCCCTGTCGGTAGCAGTTGGGGCAGGTACGCAGTATTTT.